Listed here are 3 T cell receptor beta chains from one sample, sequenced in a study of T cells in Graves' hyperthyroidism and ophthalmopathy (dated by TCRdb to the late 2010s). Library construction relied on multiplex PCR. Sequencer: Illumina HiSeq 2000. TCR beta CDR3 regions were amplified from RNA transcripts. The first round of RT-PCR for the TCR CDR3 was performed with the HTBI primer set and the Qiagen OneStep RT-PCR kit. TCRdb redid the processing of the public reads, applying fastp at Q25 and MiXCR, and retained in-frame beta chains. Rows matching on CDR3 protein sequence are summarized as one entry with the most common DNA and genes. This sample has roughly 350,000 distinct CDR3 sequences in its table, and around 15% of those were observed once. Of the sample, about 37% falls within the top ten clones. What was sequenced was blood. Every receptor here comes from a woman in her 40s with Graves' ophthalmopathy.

The CDR3 DNA follows: TGTGCCAGTAGTATAAGATATCTCGCAATCCTCAGCAATCAGCCCCAGCATTTT. As protein: CASSIRYLAILSNQPQHF. The chain is built from TRBV19 and TRBJ1-5; D unresolved. Trimming left V 2 bases short and J 1 base short, with 18 bases between. Germline V gene sequence: CDR1 LNHDA, CDR2 SQIVND (reference sequence). This CDR3 comprises 18 residues.

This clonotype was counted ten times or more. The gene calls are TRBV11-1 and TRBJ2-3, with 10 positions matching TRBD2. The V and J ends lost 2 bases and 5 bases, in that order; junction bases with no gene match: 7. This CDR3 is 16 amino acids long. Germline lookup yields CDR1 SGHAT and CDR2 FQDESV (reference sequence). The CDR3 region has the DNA TGTGCCAGCAGCTTATCCAATAGCGGGGGGCAAGATACGCAGTATTTT. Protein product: CASSLSNSGGQDTQYF. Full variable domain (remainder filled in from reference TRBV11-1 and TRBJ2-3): EAEVAQSPRYKITEKSQAVAFWCDPISGHATLYWYRQILGQGPELLVQFQDESVVDDSQLPKDRFSAERLKGVDSTLKIQPAELGDSAMYLCASSLSNSGGQDTQYFGPGTRLTVL.

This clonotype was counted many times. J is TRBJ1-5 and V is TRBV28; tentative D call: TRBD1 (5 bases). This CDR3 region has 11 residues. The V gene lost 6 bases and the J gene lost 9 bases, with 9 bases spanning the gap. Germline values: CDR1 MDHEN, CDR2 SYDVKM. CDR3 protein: CASSGGGPQHF. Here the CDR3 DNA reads TGTGCCAGCAGCGGGGGGGGGCCCCAGCATTTT.